The 24 T cell receptor beta chains below come from one sample, sequenced in a study of Graves' ophthalmopathy and Graves' hyperthyroidism. RNA transcripts yielded amplified TCR beta CDR3 regions. Investigators did first-round RT-PCR with HTBI primers, then second-round multiplex PCR. TCRdb passed the multiplex PCR reads through MiXCR, listing each CDR3 protein once. Of about 220,000 distinct CDR3 sequences in the sample, approximately 21% were seen once. The sequencing sample was made of peripheral blood. These TCRs come from a woman between 50 and 59 years old with Graves' ophthalmopathy.

This clonotype has a count of ten or more. The V gene is TRBV27, the J gene TRBJ2-7, with a possible D match to TRBD2 (5 bases). Germline loops: CDR1 MNHEY, CDR2 SMNVEV (reference sequence). Trimming left V 10 bases short and J 7 bases short, with 8 bases between. This CDR3 is built from 9 residues. CDR3 nucleotides: TGTGCCATCACGGGAGAGCAGTACTTC. Translation: CAITGEQYF.

The V call is TRBV12-3 or TRBV12-4, the J call TRBJ1-1, with D possibly being TRBD1 (6 bases). The CDR3 length is 14 residues. The ends were cut back, 5 bases at V and 4 bases at J, with 14 bases in the middle. DNA of the CDR3: TGTGCCAGCAGTGCAAGGGGGTTGAGCACTGAAGCTTTCTTT. It codes for CASSARGLSTEAFF.

There are many counts of this clonotype. The rearrangement joins TRBV7-2 to TRBJ2-7; tentatively, D is TRBD2 (6 bases). V gave up 0 bases and J gave up 6 bases, with 12 bases separating them. Germline V gene lookup returns CDR1 SGHTA and CDR2 FQGNSA. The CDR3 is 14 residues long. Here the CDR3 reads CASSLAAGTGEQYF. The CDR3 DNA is TGTGCCAGCAGCTTAGCTGCGGGAACGGGCGAGCAGTACTTC.

In this sample, this clonotype turned up many times. The chain employs TRBV10-3 and TRBJ1-5, with 9 bases aligning to TRBD1. V lost 4 bases and J lost 5; bases outside the gene matches: 6. Germline V CDR1 and CDR2: ENHRY, SYGVKD. This CDR3 is 15 amino acids long. The CDR3 DNA sequence: TGTGCCATCAGTGGGGACAGGGCGGGGGATCAGCCCCAGCATTTT. Protein: CAISGDRAGDQPQHF.

This clonotype has ten or more counts. The chain couples TRBV20-1 to TRBJ2-7, with D possibly TRBD1 on 5 matching bases. The V end was cut by 6 bases, the J end by 7 bases, with 10 bases between. This CDR3 is 10 amino acids long. The germline CDR1 and CDR2 sequences are DFQATT and SNEGSKA (reference sequence). This CDR3 is CSAGHREQYF. The CDR3 coding sequence is TGCAGTGCGGGGCATCGGGAGCAGTACTTC.

The table lists this clonotype with many counts. The chain couples TRBV3-1 to TRBJ2-2, with a possible D match to TRBD1 (6 bases). CDR3 size: 15 residues. Trimming shortened V by 4 bases and J by 1 base, and 10 bases separated the two germline ends. In germline, CDR1 is LGHDT, CDR2 YNNKEL (reference sequence). The CDR3 sequence: CASSLMDRNTGELFF. Here the CDR3 DNA reads TGTGCCAGCAGCCTTATGGACAGGAACACCGGGGAGCTGTTTTTT.

The chain carries TRBV15 and TRBJ1-1; D not certain. Germline-derived CDR1 and CDR2 are LNHNV and YYDKDF (reference sequence). With 0 bases removed from V and 3 bases from J, the gap between germline ends came to 17 bases. The CDR3 loop spans 17 amino acids. This CDR3 reads CATSRDGVVGYDTEAFF. The CDR3 DNA is TGTGCCACCAGCAGAGATGGAGTCGTTGGCTATGACACTGAAGCTTTCTTT. The full variable domain, with the rest looked up from reference TRBV15 and TRBJ1-1, is DAMVIQNPRYQVTQFGKPVTLSCSQTLNHNVMYWYQQKSSQAPKLLFHYYDKDFNNEADTPDNFQSRRPNTSFCFLDIRSPGLGDTAMYLCATSRDGVVGYDTEAFFGQGTRLTVV.

This clonotype was counted ten times or more. The V call is TRBV9, the J call TRBJ1-1; no definite D call. This CDR3 region has 14 residues. V was cut by 2 bases and J by 0 bases, with 8 bases left in between. The germline V gene has CDR1 SGDLS and CDR2 YYNGEE. DNA for the CDR3: TGTGCCAGCAGCGTTGAGCCCATGAACACTGAAGCTTTCTTT. Translation gives CASSVEPMNTEAFF.

This clonotype was recorded at least ten times. The chain carries TRBV28 and TRBJ2-7, with TRBD1 matching over 7 bases. After removal of 10 bases from V and 3 bases from J, the junction contained 6 bases not matched to a gene. The V gene's germline CDR1 is MDHEN and CDR2 SYDVKM. CDR3 size: 12 residues. CDR3 nucleotides: TGTGCCACAGAAACAGGGGTCTACGAGCAGTACTTC. The encoded protein is CATETGVYEQYF.

This clonotype was detected ten times or more. CDR3: CASSLVSSGSHTGELFF. CDR3 DNA sequence: TGCGCCAGCAGCTTGGTGTCTAGCGGGAGTCACACCGGGGAGCTGTTTTTT. The chain uses TRBV5-1 and TRBJ2-2, with TRBD2 matching over 10 bases. Trimming cost V 0 bases and J 3 bases; bases outside gene matches: 5. The germline CDR1 and CDR2 sequences are SGHRS and YFSETQ. The CDR3 is 17 residues long. The full variable domain, completed using reference TRBV5-1 and TRBJ2-2, is KAGVTQTPRYLIKTRGQQVTLSCSPISGHRSVSWYQQTPGQGLQFLFEYFSETQRNKGNFPGRFSGRQFSNSRSEMNVSTLELGDSALYLCASSLVSSGSHTGELFFGEGSRLTVL.

This clonotype appeared many times. The rearrangement uses TRBV28 and TRBJ2-7; 10 bases fit TRBD1. This CDR3 has 16 residues. J was trimmed by 5 bases and V by 5 bases; bases with no gene match: 12. The V gene's germline CDR1 is MDHEN and CDR2 SYDVKM. CDR3 DNA sequence: TGTGCCAGCAGTGTACCGGGACAGGGGCCTGGGGACGAGCAGTACTTC. Residues: CASSVPGQGPGDEQYF.

There are many counts of this clonotype. The chain links TRBV7-6 to TRBJ1-1, with D hard to call. Germline CDR1 and CDR2: SGHVS and FNYEAQ. Trimming took 2 bases from V and 1 from J, leaving 5 bases between them. The CDR3 is made up of 13 amino acids. CDR3 loop: CASSLQENTEAFF. CDR3 in DNA: TGTGCCAGCAGCTTACAAGAGAACACTGAAGCTTTCTTT.

The rearrangement uses TRBV6-2 or TRBV6-3 and TRBJ1-5; 9 nucleotides align to TRBD1. After removal of 4 bases from V and 5 bases from J, the junction contained 3 bases not matched to a gene. Germline V gene sequence: CDR1 MNHEY, CDR2 SVGEGT. The CDR3 has 14 residues. The CDR3 spells CASSSGQGYQPQHF. The DNA for the CDR3 is TGTGCCAGCAGTTCGGGACAGGGATATCAGCCCCAGCATTTT.

This clonotype was counted ten times or more. The chain employs TRBV24-1 and TRBJ1-1; the D is unclear. The CDR3 has 14 amino acids. V shed 1 base and J shed 0 bases, with 5 bases lying between them. Per germline, CDR1 KGHDR and CDR2 SFDVKD. The CDR3 DNA reads TGTGCCACCAGTGATTTCTCAGTGAACACTGAAGCTTTCTTT. This codes for CATSDFSVNTEAFF.

There are many counts of this clonotype. This chain connects TRBV6-1 to TRBJ1-1, with D possibly matching TRBD1 (6 bases). Per germline, CDR1 MNHNS and CDR2 SASEGT. The CDR3 consists of 14 residues. The V and J ends lost 4 bases and 2 bases respectively, with 11 bases between them. The CDR3 sequence is CASSAARGNTEAFF. In DNA, the CDR3 is TGTGCCAGCAGTGCCGCCAGGGGTAACACTGAAGCTTTCTTT.

The rearrangement links TRBV6-1 to TRBJ2-7, with D perhaps matching TRBD1 (6 bases). In germline, CDR1 is MNHNS, CDR2 SASEGT. Trimming took 6 bases from V and 4 from J, leaving 22 bases between them. The CDR3 spans 16 residues. For the CDR3, the DNA is TGTGCCAGCAGCAGCCCCTGGGGGCTGCTTCGTTACGAGCAGTACTTC. It specifies CASSSPWGLLRYEQYF.

This clonotype appeared many times. J is TRBJ1-2 and V is TRBV27; no firm D call. The germline CDR1 and CDR2 sequences are MNHEY and SMNVEV (reference sequence). The V gene lost 5 bases and the J gene lost 0 bases, with 19 bases spanning the gap. The CDR3 consists of 17 residues. The CDR3 loop reads CASSPRTDWITNYGYTF. CDR3 in DNA: TGTGCCAGCAGTCCTCGGACGGATTGGATCACTAACTATGGCTACACCTTC.

This CDR3 reads CASSYSRPSGRAGELFF. The CDR3 DNA reads as TGTGCCAGCAGTTACTCGCGTCCTTCAGGGAGAGCCGGGGAGCTGTTTTTT. This chain connects TRBV6-5 to TRBJ2-2; D assignment may be TRBD1 or TRBD2 (5 bases each). Germline V gene lookup returns CDR1 MNHEY and CDR2 SVGAGI. The CDR3 covers 17 residues. Trimming took off 0 bases at V and 6 bases at J, with 17 bases between the two ends.

The chain has TRBV30 and TRBJ2-7; 9 bases are a match to TRBD2. The CDR3 contains 13 residues. After removal of 1 base from V and 7 bases from J, the junction contained 5 bases not matched to a gene. CDR1 is GTSNPN, CDR2 SVGIG, per germline (reference sequence). CDR3 DNA: TGTGCCTGGAGTGGATTAGCGGGAGTGGAGCAGTACTTC. It codes for CAWSGLAGVEQYF.

This clonotype showed up many times. V usage is TRBV11-2 and J usage is TRBJ2-5, with TRBD2 matching 7 bases. In germline, CDR1 is SGHAT, CDR2 FQNNGV. The trim removed 7 bases at V and 3 bases at J, leaving 11 bases unmatched. The CDR3 consists of 15 residues. CDR3 nucleotides: TGTGCCAGCAACCAGGGACTAACGAATAAAGAGACCCAGTACTTC. It encodes CASNQGLTNKETQYF. The entire variable domain, with the rest obtained from reference TRBV11-2 and TRBJ2-5, is as follows: EAGVAQSPRYKIIEKRQSVAFWCNPISGHATLYWYQQILGQGPKLLIQFQNNGVVDDSQLPKDRFSAERLKGVDSTLKIQPAKLEDSAVYLCASNQGLTNKETQYFGPGTRLLVL.

In this sample, this clonotype turned up many times. CDR3 protein: CAWNGFGGGRGAFF. As DNA, the CDR3 is TGTGCCTGGAATGGATTCGGCGGGGGGCGAGGAGCTTTCTTT. V is TRBV30 and J is TRBJ1-1; a possible D gene is TRBD1 (6 bases). Trimming removed 4 bases at V and 10 bases at J, with 22 bases between. Germline CDR1 and CDR2: GTSNPN and SVGIG (reference sequence). The CDR3 is 14 residues long.

There are many counts of this clonotype. The J gene is TRBJ2-5, the V gene TRBV19; D gene unclear. The CDR3 contains 13 residues. Trimming removed 5 bases from V and 2 bases from J, with 9 bases in between. Germline V CDR1 and CDR2: LNHDA, SQIVND (reference sequence). The CDR3 spells CASSVVPQETQYF. The CDR3, as DNA: TGTGCCAGTAGTGTGGTTCCGCAAGAGACCCAGTACTTC.

This clonotype was detected ten times or more. The J gene is TRBJ1-5, the V gene TRBV6-1, with D possibly being TRBD1 (6 bases). Germline CDR1 reads MNHNS; CDR2 reads SASEGT. Between the trimmed V and J ends, which lost 0 bases and 5 bases, there was a span of 11 bases. The CDR3 totals 15 residues. CDR3 sequence: CASSEAPQGDQPQHF. The CDR3 DNA follows: TGTGCCAGCAGTGAAGCGCCACAGGGCGATCAGCCCCAGCATTTT.

In DNA, the CDR3 is TGTGCCAGCGACGGACTAACGCGCGGCGGGGAGCTGTTTTTT. Residues: CASDGLTRGGELFF. This chain connects TRBV28 to TRBJ2-2, with TRBD2 as a possible D gene (6 bases). V was pared by 8 bases and J by 7 bases, with 17 bases between. The CDR3 contains 14 residues. Germline V lookup: CDR1 MDHEN, CDR2 SYDVKM.